This T cell receptor beta chain is drawn from a study of blood T cell repertoires in COVID-19. Per the authors' pipeline: Amplification with reference gene primers provided the estimates of nucleated cell counts. The method was immunoSEQ multiplex PCR; TCRdb's version includes in-frame clones alone and lacks a portion of them. The DNA was the basis for D and trimming; V, J and clone size are from that table. The sample lists more than 350,000 clones, around 87% occurring once. Seattle patient enrollment occurred during active infection, with longitudinal follow-up thereafter. The material sequenced was peripheral blood. This receptor was taken from a woman in her 30s with COVID-19, enrolled during active disease.

The CDR3 region has the DNA TGTGCCAGCAGGGGGCCGGGCTATGGCTACACCTTC. Its protein product is CASRGPGYGYTF. This sequence joins TRBV12-3 or TRBV12-4 and TRBJ1-2; a possible D gene is TRBD1 (5 bases). V dropped 6 bases and J dropped 4 bases, with 9 bases sitting between them. The CDR3 loop spans 12 amino acids.